One sample yielded the 22 T cell receptor beta chains listed below, sequenced in a study of cytomegalovirus exposure and HLA in healthy donors. PCR amplification relied on 60 Vbeta primers (plus 13 Jbeta primers). The repertoire was sequenced with immunoSEQ multiplex PCR; TCRdb's copy has only in-frame clones and lacks some. The sample records more than 95,000 clones, around two thirds being singletons. The sample taken for sequencing was PBMCs. The receptors were gathered from a woman aged 40 to 50 in good health and CMV-seropositive.

This sequence joins TRBV5-1 and TRBJ2-5; D remains unclear. Gene TRBJ2-7 matches the end of the DNA better, so the J call may be wrong. Germline V gene lookup returns CDR1 SGHRS and CDR2 YFSETQ. This CDR3 region has 12 residues. CDR3 in DNA: TGCGCCAGCAGCTTGGTCCCTCCCGAGCAGTACTTC. Its translation: CASSLVPPEQYF.

J is TRBJ1-2 and V is TRBV9, with 7 bases fitting TRBD1. The V segment lost 2 bases and the J segment 2 bases; nucleotides outside the gene matches: 9. The CDR3 runs 16 residues. Germline V gene data show CDR1 as SGDLS and CDR2 as YYNGEE. The CDR3 loop is CASSVGLGQTNYGYTF. The CDR3 DNA follows: TGTGCCAGCAGCGTTGGCCTGGGACAGACGAACTATGGCTACACCTTC.

This clone occurred a few times. This chain connects TRBV20-1 to TRBJ2-7, with D maybe TRBD2 (6 bases). The CDR3 loop spans 11 amino acids. Trimming shortened V by 6 bases and J by 3 bases, and 9 bases separated the two germline ends. Germline V gene sequence: CDR1 DFQATT, CDR2 SNEGSKA (reference sequence). The CDR3 loop is CSAQEGYEQYF. CDR3 in DNA: TGCAGTGCCCAGGAGGGCTACGAGCAGTACTTC.

This clone was observed a handful of times. The chain couples TRBV6-4 to TRBJ2-7; 10 bases fit TRBD1. The CDR3 extends over 14 amino acids. In germline, CDR1 is MRHNA, CDR2 SNTAGT. V trimming: 6 bases; J trimming: 4 bases; junction bases outside the gene matches: 6. CDR3 amino acids: CASRLWDRGYEQYF. The CDR3 DNA reads TGTGCCAGCAGGCTATGGGACAGGGGATACGAGCAGTACTTC.

The chain employs TRBV28 and TRBJ1-1; 9 bases are shared with TRBD1. The CDR3 totals 15 residues. The V gene's germline CDR1 is MDHEN and CDR2 SYDVKM. Trimming cost V 6 bases and J 4 bases; bases outside gene matches: 9. The DNA for the CDR3 is TGTGCCAGCAGCCCGGACAGGGGATGGGGCACTGAAGCTTTCTTT. It specifies CASSPDRGWGTEAFF. The full variable domain, its missing parts supplied by reference TRBV28 and TRBJ1-1, is DVKVTQSSRYLVKRTGEKVFLECVQDMDHENMFWYRQDPGLGLRLIYFSYDVKMKEKGDIPEGYSVSREKKERFSLILESASTNQTSMYLCASSPDRGWGTEAFFGQGTRLTVV.

There are a few counts of this clone. The chain links TRBV5-8 to TRBJ1-5, with D uncertain. V gave up 4 bases and J gave up 8 bases, with 19 bases separating them. Germline loops: CDR1 SGHTS, CDR2 YDEGEE. The CDR3 covers 15 residues. This CDR3 reads CASSRRLRGEEPQHF. The CDR3 region has the DNA TGTGCCAGCAGCCGAAGGCTACGGGGAGAGGAGCCCCAGCATTTT.

This chain uses TRBV6-6 with TRBJ1-5, with D possibly matching TRBD1 (5 bases). The ends were cut back, 4 bases at V and 3 bases at J, with 7 bases in the middle. The CDR3 loop spans 13 amino acids. CDR1 is MNHNY, CDR2 SVGAGI, per germline (reference sequence). CDR3: CASSSGLNQPQHF. CDR3 DNA sequence: TGTGCCAGCAGTTCGGGACTCAATCAGCCCCAGCATTTT.

A remark on this clone: Mismatch with germline at one junction end may stem from a read error. V gene TRBV7-9 combines with J gene TRBJ2-7, with a weak D call TRBD2 (5 bases). Per the germline V gene, CDR1 is SEHNR and CDR2 is FQNEAQ (reference sequence). The CDR3 extends over 15 amino acids. CDR3 region: CSSSLLDPRDYEQYF. The CDR3, as DNA: TGTTCCAGCAGCTTATTGGACCCGAGGGATTACGAGCAGTACTTC.

The rearrangement joins TRBV9 to TRBJ2-2, with 7 bases lining up with TRBD2. The germline V gene encodes CDR1 SGDLS and CDR2 YYNGEE. After removal of 2 bases from V and 4 bases from J, the junction contained 8 bases not matched to a gene. The CDR3 loop spans 16 amino acids. The CDR3 reads CASSVFAGESTGELFF. CDR3 sequence (DNA): TGTGCCAGCAGCGTCTTTGCGGGAGAGAGCACCGGGGAGCTGTTTTTT.

This rearrangement joins TRBV7-3 to TRBJ2-1, with D possibly TRBD2 on 7 matching bases. CDR1 and CDR2 from the germline V gene are SGHTA and FQGTGA. V lost 5 bases to trimming and J lost 12 bases, with 14 bases between them. The CDR3 runs to 12 residues. CDR3 nucleotide sequence: TGTGCCAGCAGCGGGGGCGGGAGCCCGCAGTTCTTC. It encodes CASSGGGSPQFF.

The rearrangement joins TRBV7-6 to TRBJ2-5; D is uncertain. The CDR3 spans 11 residues. Deletions cut 5 bases from V and 2 bases from J, with 3 bases between. The V gene's germline CDR1 is SGHVS and CDR2 FNYEAQ. The CDR3 loop is CASSLQETQYF. Here the CDR3 DNA reads TGTGCCAGCAGCCTTCAAGAGACCCAGTACTTC.

This chain uses TRBV7-7 with TRBJ2-5; TRBD2 might be the D (5 bases). Germline loops: CDR1 SSHAT, CDR2 FNYEAQ (reference sequence). V was trimmed by 2 bases and J by 5 bases, leaving 21 bases between them. There are 17 residues in the CDR3. The CDR3 DNA reads TGTGCCAGCAGCTTAAGTGGGGTCCCTCGGGATCGCGAGACCCAGTACTTC. Its protein is CASSLSGVPRDRETQYF.

This chain uses TRBV29-1 with TRBJ1-1; TRBD1 might be the D (6 bases). CDR1 is SQVTM, CDR2 ANQGSEA, per germline. Trimming stripped 7 bases from V and 8 bases from J, with 11 bases between. The CDR3 is made up of 10 amino acids. The CDR3 loop is CSAGQIEAFF. CDR3 bases: TGCAGCGCCGGACAGATCGAAGCTTTCTTT. The variable domain in full, completed from reference TRBV29-1 and TRBJ1-1, reads SAVISQKPSRDICQRGTSLTIQCQVDSQVTMMFWYRQQPGQSLTLIATANQGSEATYESGFVIDKFPISRPNLTFSTLTVSNMSPEDSSIYLCSAGQIEAFFGQGTRLTVV.

A few counts support this clone. The rearrangement joins TRBV27 to TRBJ2-1; tentatively, D is TRBD2 (6 bases). V lost 8 bases to trimming and J lost 1 base, with 24 bases between them. The CDR3 is 18 amino acids. Germline V lookup: CDR1 MNHEY, CDR2 SMNVEV (reference sequence). The CDR3 loop reads CASGSWDSLSGSYNEQFF. CDR3 DNA sequence: TGTGCCAGCGGGTCCTGGGACTCGCTCTCAGGGTCCTACAATGAGCAGTTCTTC.

The chain links TRBV7-2 to TRBJ2-3; 11 bases fit TRBD2. From germline, CDR1 is SGHTA and CDR2 FQGNSA. The ends lost 4 bases at V and 7 bases at J; junction bases unmatched: 10. The CDR3 loop spans 16 amino acids. The CDR3, as DNA: TGTGCCAGCAGCTCGTATAGCGGGAGGGCCATGAATACGCAGTATTTT. Translation: CASSSYSGRAMNTQYF.

This clone has just a few counts. The rearrangement links TRBV27 to TRBJ2-7; D unclear. The CDR3 length is 11 residues. V was shortened by 8 bases and J by 0 bases, with 5 bases between the two germline ends. The V gene's germline CDR1 is MNHEY and CDR2 SMNVEV (reference sequence). This CDR3 reads CASGLSYEQYF. The CDR3 region has the DNA TGTGCCAGCGGGCTCTCCTACGAGCAGTACTTC.

This sequence joins TRBV5-6 and TRBJ2-5; 8 nucleotides agree with TRBD1. The J call may be in error: the DNA end matches TRBJ2-7 better. CDR1 is SGHDT and CDR2 is YYEEEE in the germline V gene. This CDR3 spans 14 amino acids. CDR3 sequence reads: CASNSGDRRFEQYF. The DNA of the CDR3 is TGTGCCAGCAACTCGGGGGACAGGAGGTTCGAGCAGTACTTC.

This clone was detected only a few times. This chain links TRBV4-1 with TRBJ2-7; tentative D call: TRBD2 (5 bases). The ends were cut back, 1 base at V and 3 bases at J, with 13 bases in the middle. The CDR3 is 15 amino acids. CDR1 is MGHRA and CDR2 is YSYEKL in the germline V gene. CDR3 protein: CASSQGSSLGYEQYF. Here the CDR3 DNA reads TGCGCCAGCAGCCAAGGGTCTAGCCTGGGCTACGAGCAGTACTTC.

The chain is built from TRBV5-4 and TRBJ1-1; tentative D call: TRBD1 (6 bases). This CDR3 has 16 residues. V was trimmed by 1 base and J by 3 bases, leaving 16 bases between them. Looked up from germline, CDR1 is SGHNT and CDR2 is YYREEE (reference sequence). The CDR3 protein is CASSLMRGGADTEAFF. Written as DNA, the CDR3 is TGTGCCAGCAGCTTGATGCGGGGGGGCGCGGACACTGAAGCTTTCTTT.

This chain links TRBV12-5 with TRBJ2-6; possible D gene TRBD1, 6 bases. Between the trimmed V and J ends, which lost 6 bases and 2 bases, there was a span of 11 bases. This CDR3 is built from 15 residues. Germline CDR1 is LGHNT and CDR2 is FRNRAP. CDR3: CASGPRGTGANVLTF. DNA of the CDR3: TGTGCTAGTGGCCCGAGGGGGACTGGGGCCAACGTCCTGACTTTC.

The chain combines TRBV7-8 with TRBJ2-5, with D hard to call. The CDR3 sequence is 15 residues long. Looked up from germline, CDR1 is SGHVS and CDR2 is FQNEAQ. The V end was cut by 4 bases, the J end by 4 bases, with 16 bases between. CDR3 region: CASSSYGTPGETQYF. The DNA of the CDR3 is TGTGCCAGCAGCTCCTACGGCACCCCGGGAGAGACCCAGTACTTC. The full variable domain, completed using reference TRBV7-8 and TRBJ2-5, is GAGVSQSPRYKVAKRGQDVALRCDPISGHVSLFWYQQALGQGPEFLTYFQNEAQLDKSGLPSDRFFAERPEGSVSTLKIQRTQQEDSAVYLCASSSYGTPGETQYFGPGTRLLVL.

The chain carries TRBV5-4 and TRBJ2-7, with TRBD2 matching over 13 bases. Trimming took 4 bases from V and 5 from J; bases not matched to a gene: 9. From germline, CDR1 is SGHNT and CDR2 YYREEE (reference sequence). The CDR3 is made up of 16 amino acids. The CDR3, as DNA: TGTGCCAGCAGCACTGGACTAGCGGGAGTATTTAACGAGCAGTACTTC. Protein: CASSTGLAGVFNEQYF.